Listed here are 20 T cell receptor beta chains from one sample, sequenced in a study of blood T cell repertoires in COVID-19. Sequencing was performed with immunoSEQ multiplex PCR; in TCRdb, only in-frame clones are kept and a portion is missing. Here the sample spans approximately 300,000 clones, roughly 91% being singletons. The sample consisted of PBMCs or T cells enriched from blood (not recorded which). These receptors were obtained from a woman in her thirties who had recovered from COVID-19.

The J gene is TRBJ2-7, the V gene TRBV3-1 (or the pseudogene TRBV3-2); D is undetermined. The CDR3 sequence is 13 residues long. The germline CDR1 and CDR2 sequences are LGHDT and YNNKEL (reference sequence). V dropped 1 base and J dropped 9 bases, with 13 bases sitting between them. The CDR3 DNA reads TGTGCCAGCAGCCAAGTTGTCATGGGCGTGCAGTACTTC. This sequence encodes CASSQVVMGVQYF.

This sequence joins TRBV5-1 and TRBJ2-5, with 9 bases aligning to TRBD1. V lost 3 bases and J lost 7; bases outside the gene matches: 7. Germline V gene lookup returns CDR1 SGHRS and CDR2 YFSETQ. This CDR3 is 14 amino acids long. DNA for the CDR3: TGCGCCAGCAGCTGGACAGGGGCTATGGGGACCCAGTACTTC. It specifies CASSWTGAMGTQYF.

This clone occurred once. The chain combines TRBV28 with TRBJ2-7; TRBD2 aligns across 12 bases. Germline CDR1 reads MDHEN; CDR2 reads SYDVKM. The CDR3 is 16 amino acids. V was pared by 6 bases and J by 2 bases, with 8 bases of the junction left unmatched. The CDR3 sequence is CASRSGGLAGTYEQYF. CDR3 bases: TGTGCCAGCAGAAGCGGGGGACTAGCGGGTACCTACGAGCAGTACTTC.

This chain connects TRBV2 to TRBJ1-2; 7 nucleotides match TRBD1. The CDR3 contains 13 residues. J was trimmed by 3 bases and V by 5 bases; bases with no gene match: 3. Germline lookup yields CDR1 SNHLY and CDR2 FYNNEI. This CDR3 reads CASSSTGDYGYTF. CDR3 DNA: TGTGCCAGCAGTTCTACAGGGGACTATGGCTACACCTTC.

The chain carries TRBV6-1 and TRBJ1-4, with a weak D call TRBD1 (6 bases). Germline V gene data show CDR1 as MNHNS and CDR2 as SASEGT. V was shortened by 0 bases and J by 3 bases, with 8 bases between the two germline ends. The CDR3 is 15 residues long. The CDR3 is CASSEAPGANEKLFF. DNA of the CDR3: TGTGCCAGCAGTGAAGCGCCAGGGGCTAATGAAAAACTGTTTTTT.

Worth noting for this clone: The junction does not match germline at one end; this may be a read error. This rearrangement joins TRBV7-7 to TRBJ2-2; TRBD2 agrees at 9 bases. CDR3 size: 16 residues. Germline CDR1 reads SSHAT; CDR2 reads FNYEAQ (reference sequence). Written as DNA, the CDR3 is TGTGCTAGCAGCTTCTCTAGCGGGAATCCCACCGGGGAGCTGTTTTTT. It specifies CASSFSSGNPTGELFF.

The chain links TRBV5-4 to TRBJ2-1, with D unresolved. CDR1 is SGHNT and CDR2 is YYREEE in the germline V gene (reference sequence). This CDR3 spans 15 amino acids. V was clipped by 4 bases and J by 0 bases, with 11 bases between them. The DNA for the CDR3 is TGTGCCAGCAGCCTCGCAACGGGCTCCTACAATGAGCAGTTCTTC. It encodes CASSLATGSYNEQFF. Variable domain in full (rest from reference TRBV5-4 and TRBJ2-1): ETGVTQSPTHLIKTRGQQVTLRCSSQSGHNTVSWYQQALGQGPQFIFQYYREEENGRGNFPPRFSGLQFPNYSSELNVNALELDDSALYLCASSLATGSYNEQFFGPGTRLTVL.

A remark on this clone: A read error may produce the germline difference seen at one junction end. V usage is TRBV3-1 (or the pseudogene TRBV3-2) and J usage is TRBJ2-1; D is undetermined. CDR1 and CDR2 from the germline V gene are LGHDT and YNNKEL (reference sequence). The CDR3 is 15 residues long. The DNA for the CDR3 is TGTGCCAGCACCCAAGGCAGGTTGGGTTACAATGAGCAGTTCTTC. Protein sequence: CASTQGRLGYNEQFF.

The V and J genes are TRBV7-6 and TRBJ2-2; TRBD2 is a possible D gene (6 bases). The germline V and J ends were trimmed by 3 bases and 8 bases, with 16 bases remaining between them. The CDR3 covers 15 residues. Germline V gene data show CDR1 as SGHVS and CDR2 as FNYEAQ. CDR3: CASSLSWSGEGELFF. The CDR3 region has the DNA TGTGCCAGCAGCTTGAGTTGGTCGGGAGAGGGGGAGCTGTTTTTT.

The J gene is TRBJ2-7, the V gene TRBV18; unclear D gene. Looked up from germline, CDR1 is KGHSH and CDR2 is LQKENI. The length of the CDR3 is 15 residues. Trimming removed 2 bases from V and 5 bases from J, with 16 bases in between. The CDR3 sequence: CASSPNISPQDEQYF. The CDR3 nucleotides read TGTGCCAGCTCACCAAATATAAGCCCTCAGGACGAGCAGTACTTC.

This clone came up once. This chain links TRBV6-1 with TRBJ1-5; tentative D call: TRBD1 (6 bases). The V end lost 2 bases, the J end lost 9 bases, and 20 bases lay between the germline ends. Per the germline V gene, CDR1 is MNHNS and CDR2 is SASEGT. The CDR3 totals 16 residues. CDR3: CASSESPDRIVGPQHF. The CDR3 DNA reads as TGTGCCAGCAGTGAATCCCCGGACAGAATAGTAGGGCCCCAGCATTTT.

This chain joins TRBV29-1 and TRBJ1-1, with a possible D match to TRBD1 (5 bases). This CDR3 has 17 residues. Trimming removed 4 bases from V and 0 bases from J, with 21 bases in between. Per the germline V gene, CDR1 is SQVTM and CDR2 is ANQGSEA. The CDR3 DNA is TGCAGCGTTGGGCGCCAAAGGGGCCAAAGAATGAACACTGAAGCTTTCTTT. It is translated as CSVGRQRGQRMNTEAFF.

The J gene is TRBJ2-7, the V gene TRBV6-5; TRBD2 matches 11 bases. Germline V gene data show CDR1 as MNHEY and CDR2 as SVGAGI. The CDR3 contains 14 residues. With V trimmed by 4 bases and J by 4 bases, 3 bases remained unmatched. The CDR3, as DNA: TGTGCCAGCAGTTCTTGGACTAGCGGGTACGAGCAGTACTTC. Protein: CASSSWTSGYEQYF.

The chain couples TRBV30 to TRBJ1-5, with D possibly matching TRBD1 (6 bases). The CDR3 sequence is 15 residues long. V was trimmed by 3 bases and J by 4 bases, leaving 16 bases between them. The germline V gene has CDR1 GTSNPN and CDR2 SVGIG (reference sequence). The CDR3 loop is CAWRGTGTPNQPQHF. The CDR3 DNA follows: TGTGCCTGGAGGGGCACCGGGACACCAAATCAGCCCCAGCATTTT.

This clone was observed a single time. CDR3 DNA: TGTGCCAGCAGCCGGACACCGACAGGGAACACTGAAGCTTTCTTT. This gives the protein CASSRTPTGNTEAFF. The chain joins TRBV5-6 to TRBJ1-1; possible D gene TRBD1, 6 bases. This CDR3 contains 15 residues. V was pared by 4 bases and J by 1 base, with 14 bases between. Germline assignment: CDR1 SGHDT and CDR2 YYEEEE.

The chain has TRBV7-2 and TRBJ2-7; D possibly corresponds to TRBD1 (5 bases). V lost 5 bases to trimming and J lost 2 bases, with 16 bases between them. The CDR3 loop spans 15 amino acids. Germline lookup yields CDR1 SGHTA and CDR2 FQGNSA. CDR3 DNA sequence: TGTGCCAGCAGCCCATTCCAGGACATAACCTACGAGCAGTACTTC. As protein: CASSPFQDITYEQYF.

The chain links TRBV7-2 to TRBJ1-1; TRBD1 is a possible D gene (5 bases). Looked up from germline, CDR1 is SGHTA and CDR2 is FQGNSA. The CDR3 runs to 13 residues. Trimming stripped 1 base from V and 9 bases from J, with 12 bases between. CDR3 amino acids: CASSLGQGRQAFF. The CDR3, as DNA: TGTGCCAGCAGCTTAGGTCAGGGCCGTCAAGCTTTCTTT.

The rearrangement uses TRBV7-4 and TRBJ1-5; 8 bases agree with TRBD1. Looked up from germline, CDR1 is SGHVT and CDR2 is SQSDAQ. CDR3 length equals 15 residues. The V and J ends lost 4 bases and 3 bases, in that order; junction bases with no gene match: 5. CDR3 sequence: CASSSPGQDNQPQHF. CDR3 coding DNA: TGTGCCAGCAGCTCTCCGGGACAGGACAATCAGCCCCAGCATTTT.

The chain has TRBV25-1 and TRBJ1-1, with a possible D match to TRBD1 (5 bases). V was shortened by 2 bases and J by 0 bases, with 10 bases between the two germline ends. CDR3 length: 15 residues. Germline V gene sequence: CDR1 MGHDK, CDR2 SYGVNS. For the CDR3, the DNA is TGTGCCAGCAGTGAAACTGGGGGGATGAACACTGAAGCTTTCTTT. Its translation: CASSETGGMNTEAFF.

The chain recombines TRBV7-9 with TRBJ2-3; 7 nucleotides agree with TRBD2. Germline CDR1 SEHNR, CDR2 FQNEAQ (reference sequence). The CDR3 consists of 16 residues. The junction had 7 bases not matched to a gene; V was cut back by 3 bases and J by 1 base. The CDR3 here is CASSFSGRDGTDTQYF. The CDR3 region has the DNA TGTGCCAGCAGCTTTAGTGGGAGGGATGGCACAGATACGCAGTATTTT.